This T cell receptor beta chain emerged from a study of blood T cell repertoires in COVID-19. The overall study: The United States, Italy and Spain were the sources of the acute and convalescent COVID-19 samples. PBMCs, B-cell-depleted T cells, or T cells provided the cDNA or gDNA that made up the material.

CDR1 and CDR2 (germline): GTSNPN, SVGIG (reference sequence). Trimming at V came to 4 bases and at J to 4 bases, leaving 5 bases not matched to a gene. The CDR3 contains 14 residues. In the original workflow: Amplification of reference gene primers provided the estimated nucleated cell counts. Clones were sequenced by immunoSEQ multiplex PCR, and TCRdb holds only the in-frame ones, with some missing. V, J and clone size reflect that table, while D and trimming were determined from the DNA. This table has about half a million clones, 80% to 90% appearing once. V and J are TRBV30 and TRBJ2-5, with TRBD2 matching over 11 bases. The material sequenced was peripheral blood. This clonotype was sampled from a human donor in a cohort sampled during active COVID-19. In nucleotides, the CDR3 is TGTGCCTGGATGGGGGGGACTAGCGGAGAGACCCAGTACTTC. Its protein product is CAWMGGTSGETQYF.